This section outlines one TCR beta chain sequence together with its context. Recruited during active infection, patients (from Seattle) were subsequently followed longitudinally. The data belong to a study of blood T cell repertoires in COVID-19. Study-level information: The origin of the acute and convalescent COVID-19 samples was the United States, Italy and Spain. T cells, B-cell-depleted T cells, or PBMCs supplied cDNA or gDNA.

Methods used by the authors: Estimation of nucleated cell counts relied on the amplification of reference gene primers. TCRdb's copy holds only in-frame clones and misses some; the assay was immunoSEQ multiplex PCR. The V and J calls and the clone size are those of that table, but D and trimming were determined from the DNA. Among about 240,000 clones listed, around 90% were seen once. Specimen: peripheral blood. The source of this sequence is a man between 25 and 39 years old with COVID-19, enrolled during active disease.

The CDR3 nucleotides read TGTGCCAGCAGCTTGGCCGGGGAGCACGAGCAGTACTTC. Protein: CASSLAGEHEQYF. This chain joins TRBV5-4 and TRBJ2-7; the D gene is possibly TRBD2 (5 bases). The germline gives CDR1 SGHNT, CDR2 YYREEE (reference sequence). Between the trimmed V and J ends, which lost 0 bases and 5 bases, there was a span of 9 bases. The CDR3 covers 13 residues.